This is a list of T cell receptor beta chains from one sample in a study of T cell responses to AZD1222 COVID-19 vaccine. The table came from immunoSEQ multiplex PCR; TCRdb's copy has only in-frame clones and leaves some out. Of roughly 120,000 clones listed, approximately 83% are singletons. Sequencing was performed on peripheral blood, taken on day 0 of AZD1222 vaccination. The receptor source for this set is an adult in good health. Both conserved end residues are part of each CDR3. The D gene is left open where the match is weak. Not all rows give a size; the values are once, few, many and, for expanded clones, a class.

D	V	J	size	DNA	CDR3
-	TRBV25-1	TRBJ2-2	-	TGTGCCAGCAGTTCTAGACTGAACACCGGGGAGCTGTTTTTT	CASSSRLNTGELFF
-	TRBV5-1	TRBJ2-2	-	TGCGCCAGCAGCTTGGATATGGGATACACCGGGGAGCTGTTTTTT	CASSLDMGYTGELFF
TRBD1	TRBV7-8	TRBJ1-4	-	TGTGCCAGCAGCTTATACCGGGACAGGAACGAAAAACTGTTTTTT	CASSLYRDRNEKLFF
TRBD1	TRBV19	TRBJ1-1	-	TGTGCCAGTAGTAAAACGGGACAGTTGAACACTGAAGCTTTCTTT	CASSKTGQLNTEAFF
-	TRBV28	TRBJ1-2	-	TGTGCCAGCACCCTGGCGGGGTTGGACTACACCTTC	CASTLAGLDYTF
-	TRBV5-8	TRBJ2-3	-	TGTGCCAGCAGTAGGGGGGCGCAGGATACGCAGTATTTT	CASSRGAQDTQYF
TRBD2	TRBV7-3	TRBJ2-1	-	TGTGCCAGCAGCCCCCGACTAGCGGGAGTTGCTGAGCAGTTCTTC	CASSPRLAGVAEQFF
-	TRBV11-3	TRBJ2-3	-	TGTGCCAGCAGCCGGGACATCCGGACAGATACGCAGTATTTT	CASSRDIRTDTQYF
-	TRBV7-2	TRBJ2-7	-	TGTGCCAGCAGCCGCGATCAACACGGGAGTTCACAATACGAGCAGTACTTC	CASSRDQHGSSQYEQYF
TRBD1	TRBV6-1	TRBJ1-1	-	TGTGCCAGCAGTGAAACCCAGGGGGGTACCGGCGAAGCTTTCTTT	CASSETQGGTGEAFF
-	TRBV5-1	TRBJ2-5	once	TGCGCCAGCAGCTTCGGGACACCACAAGAGACCCAGTACTTC	CASSFGTPQETQYF
-	TRBV6-5	TRBJ2-3	-	TGTGCCAGCAGCCACTCGGCGGGAAAGGGTACGCAGTATTTT	CASSHSAGKGTQYF
TRBD1	TRBV24-1	TRBJ2-7	-	TGTGCCACCACCGGGACAGGCGGCTCCTACGAGCAGTACTTC	CATTGTGGSYEQYF
-	TRBV6-2/TRBV6-3	TRBJ1-6	-	TGTGCCAGCAGTTACTCGCTCCGCTCCTATAATTCACCCCTCCACTTT	CASSYSLRSYNSPLHF
-	TRBV12-3/TRBV12-4	TRBJ1-6	-	TGTGCCAGCAGTTCGAGCTTGAATTCACCCCTCCACTTT	CASSSSLNSPLHF
-	TRBV5-1	TRBJ1-1	-	TGCGCCAGCAGCTTCGGGACCGCGAACACTGAAGCTTTCTTT	CASSFGTANTEAFF
TRBD2	TRBV5-5	TRBJ2-5	-	TGTGCCAGCAGCTTGGGGTGGACTAGCGGGGCCCAAGAGACCCAGTACTTC	CASSLGWTSGAQETQYF
-	TRBV15	TRBJ1-4	-	TGTGCCACCAGCAGAGATGGCGGGGCGGGTAATGAAAAACTGTTTTTT	CATSRDGGAGNEKLFF
-	TRBV2	TRBJ2-5	-	TGTGCCAGCAGTGAAAACAGATACCAAGAGACCCAGTACTTC	CASSENRYQETQYF
-	TRBV30	TRBJ1-3	-	TGTGCCTGGATTGGGACTGGAAACACCATATATTTT	CAWIGTGNTIYF
-	TRBV7-9	TRBJ1-3	-	TGTGCCAGCAGCTTAGACAGGAGCTCTGGAAACACCATATATTTT	CASSLDRSSGNTIYF
-	TRBV2	TRBJ2-2	few	TGTGCCAGCAGTGAAGCGCGACTTTTGGGGGTCGGGGAGCTGTTTTTT	CASSEARLLGVGELFF
TRBD1	TRBV9	TRBJ2-2	-	TGTGCCAGCAGCTTTCCCGGGACAGGGCTTACCGGGGAGCTGTTTTTT	CASSFPGTGLTGELFF
TRBD1	TRBV2	TRBJ2-7	-	TGTGCCAGCAGTGATGGGACAGTCTCCTACGAGCAGTACTTC	CASSDGTVSYEQYF
-	TRBV19	TRBJ1-3	-	TGTGCCACGTGGGGACAAATGAGCTCTGGAAACACCATATATTTT	CATWGQMSSGNTIYF
-	TRBV19	TRBJ1-2	once	TGTGCCAGTAGTGTTTACCGGGACACCAACTATGGCTACACCTTC	CASSVYRDTNYGYTF
-	TRBV5-4	TRBJ2-7	once	TGTGCCAGCAGCTTGGGGTACGAGCAGTACTTC	CASSLGYEQYF
TRBD1	TRBV27	TRBJ2-7	-	TGTGCCAGCAGGCGACAGGGGCGAGTCCACGAGCAGTACTTC	CASRRQGRVHEQYF
-	TRBV4-3	TRBJ1-2	-	TGCGCCAGCAGCCAAGACAGGGAGGGAGGCTACACCTTC	CASSQDREGGYTF
TRBD2	TRBV28	TRBJ2-7	-	TGTGCCAGCACTCGGGTCCTAGCGGACGAGCAGTACTTC	CASTRVLADEQYF
-	TRBV5-1	TRBJ1-1	few	TGCGCCAGCAGCTTGGAGCAGGACACTGAAGCTTTCTTT	CASSLEQDTEAFF
TRBD1	TRBV27	TRBJ1-5	-	TGTGCCAGCAGGCGGGTGACAGGGGATCAGCCCCAGCATTTT	CASRRVTGDQPQHF
-	TRBV28	TRBJ1-1	-	TGTGCCAGCAGTTTAGGGAACAGGGTTACTGAAGCTTTCTTT	CASSLGNRVTEAFF
-	TRBV7-6	TRBJ2-1	-	TGTGCCAGCAGCTGGCAAGAGGGATATTACAATGAGCAGTTCTTC	CASSWQEGYYNEQFF
-	TRBV7-3	TRBJ1-1	-	TGTGCCAGCAGCTCCCCGGGGGGCACTGAAGCTTTCTTT	CASSSPGGTEAFF
-	TRBV5-4	TRBJ1-2	-	TGTGCCAGCACCTGGGGGGGTGCTAACTATGGCTACACCTTC	CASTWGGANYGYTF
TRBD1	TRBV29-1	TRBJ2-2	-	TGCAGCACCCGGGACAGGCGGAACGGGGAGCTGTTTTTT	CSTRDRRNGELFF
-	TRBV27	TRBJ1-5	few	TGTGCCAGCAGTTTCAGGGGTCGGCAGCCCCAGCATTTT	CASSFRGRQPQHF
-	TRBV3-1/TRBV3-2	TRBJ1-5	-	TGTGCCAGCAGCCAAAGAATAGGAGCGTCCGATCAGCCCCAGCATTTT	CASSQRIGASDQPQHF
-	TRBV11-3	TRBJ2-7	-	TGTGCCAGCAGCTTATCGGGCCCTAGGGGTTACGAGCAGTACTTC	CASSLSGPRGYEQYF
-	TRBV6-1	TRBJ1-4	once	TGTGCCAGCAGTGATGATAACAGAGTTAATGAAAAACTGTTTTTT	CASSDDNRVNEKLFF
-	TRBV27	TRBJ2-3	-	TGTGCCAGCAGTCGATTTAGCGTCCTCCTCCCAGATACGCAGTATTTT	CASSRFSVLLPDTQYF
-	TRBV10-3	TRBJ1-5	-	TGTGCCATCACTGACAATAGTGATCAGCCCCAGCATTTT	CAITDNSDQPQHF
-	TRBV7-2	TRBJ2-7	-	TGTGCCAGCAGCTTACAACCAGGGCTATACGAGCAGTACTTC	CASSLQPGLYEQYF
TRBD1	TRBV3-1/TRBV3-2	TRBJ1-1	-	TGTGCCAGCAGCCAAGGACAGGGGCAATCTTGGACTGAAGCTTTCTTT	CASSQGQGQSWTEAFF
-	TRBV29-1	TRBJ2-2	-	TGCAGCGTTGAAGGACCCCGCGGGTCTACCGGGGAGCTGTTTTTT	CSVEGPRGSTGELFF
-	TRBV9	TRBJ1-1	-	TGTGCCAGCAGCGCAGGGTTGAACACTGAAGCTTTCTTT	CASSAGLNTEAFF
-	TRBV4-2	TRBJ1-2	-	TGTGCCAGCAGCCAGGAACCTACAGGGCTCAGTGGCTACACCTTC	CASSQEPTGLSGYTF
-	TRBV5-5	TRBJ1-5	few	TGTGCCAGCAGCTTTGGGGTCGGTCAGCCCCAGCATTTT	CASSFGVGQPQHF
-	TRBV6-5	TRBJ1-5	-	TGTGCCAGCAGTATTCAGGTTGCAGTCGGGCAGCCCCAGCATTTT	CASSIQVAVGQPQHF
TRBD2	TRBV18	TRBJ2-7	-	TGTGCCAGCTCACCGTACTTTAGCGGGGGGGCCTCCTACGAGCAGTACTTC	CASSPYFSGGASYEQYF
-	TRBV7-2	TRBJ2-7	once	TGTGCCAGCAGCTTCTCCCAGGGTGGCTACGAGCAGTACTTC	CASSFSQGGYEQYF
TRBD2	TRBV11-3	TRBJ2-5	-	TGTGCCAGCAGCTTTGGACTAGCGGGAGGCTTAGCCAACGTCCAAGAGACCCAGTACTTC	CASSFGLAGGLANVQETQYF
TRBD2	TRBV9	TRBJ2-1	once	TGTGCCAGCAGCTACGTGATAGCGGGACTAAATGAGCAGTTCTTC	CASSYVIAGLNEQFF
-	TRBV5-1	TRBJ2-1	medium-sized	TGCGCCAGCAGCTTGTTATTGGAGAAGGATGAGCAGTTCTTC	CASSLLLEKDEQFF
-	TRBV19	TRBJ1-1	-	TGTGCCAGTAGTAGAAGCGGGGGAGCCACTGAAGCTTTCTTT	CASSRSGGATEAFF
-	TRBV3-1/TRBV3-2	TRBJ2-7	-	TGTGCCAGCAGCCAAGTGGCCATGGGCGGGGCTACCTACGAGCAGTACTTC	CASSQVAMGGATYEQYF
TRBD1	TRBV24-1	TRBJ1-3	once	TGTGCCACCAGTGATTCCCGGACAGGGGGGGGAAACACCATATATTTT	CATSDSRTGGGNTIYF
-	TRBV18	TRBJ2-3	-	TGTGCCAGCTCACCCGGGGAGGCAGATACGCAGTATTTT	CASSPGEADTQYF
TRBD1	TRBV6-2/TRBV6-3	TRBJ2-7	few	TGTGCCAGCAGTTACCATCATTCTGGACAGGCCTTAAGGGGGTACGAGCAGTACTTC	CASSYHHSGQALRGYEQYF